The text below deals with one TCR beta chain. It has no known antigen specificity. No base qualities exist here, and no much larger clone lies one base off it. According to the germline V gene, CDR1 reads MDHEN and CDR2 reads SYDVKM. Trimming takes 1 base from V and 1 base from J, and the germline ends sit 24 bases apart. Including the terminal cysteine and phenylalanine, the CDR3 comprises 20 residues. This entry keeps only the CDR3 DNA: 60 bases, framed from base 1. This entry belongs to a study of shared clonotypes between healthy human individuals (TCRdb year 2020). Broadly, across the study: The cohort comprised a couple of women and three men aged 18 to 49 years. For each donor, CD4 naive and CD4 memory were each given three plates, CD8 naive was given two plates, and CD8 memory was given one plate. The study deeply sequenced blood TCR repertoires of several healthy adults to estimate repertoire size and the extent of clonotype sharing between individuals. To increase sequencing depth and limit assay-specific biases, TCR repertoire library preparation and sequencing were carried out by different laboratories using diverse techniques. Between about 0.8 and 9.5 billion PBMCs per donor were obtained by leukapheresis.

Points the paper makes about the study in general: Clonotypes shared by all four sorted-subset donors showed higher generation probabilities than non-shared clonotypes. Roughly 5% of naive CD4, 3.5% of naive CD8, roughly 2.4% of memory CD4, and about 0.4% of memory CD8 clonotypes were shared across several donors. Even with the large sequencing depth, rarefaction of the sorted-subset datasets indicated that sequencing was incomplete. The small number of donors limited the genetic and exposure-history diversity represented. Only blood was sampled, and tissue TCR repertoires likely differ from those in blood. Naive subsets generally had larger estimated clonotype richness than memory subsets did. Based on pairwise subsampling, the degree of clonotype sharing among donors was expected to be affected by sequencing depth.

Using the deep immunoSEQ assay, multiplex PCR amplified TCR CDR3 regions from genomic DNA. Extracted genomic DNA from each cell subset was distributed evenly across all wells of several immunoSEQ 96-well plates, and each plate was treated as a replicate. For sorted subsets, roughly 200 ng of genomic DNA, equivalent to 25,000 to 30,000 T cell genomes, went into each replicate PCR. Purified libraries were quantified with a Qubit 3.0 fluorometer, sized on a Bioanalyzer 2100, and re-quantified with the KAPA Library Quantification kit. Every immunoSEQ 96-well plate was sequenced on a dedicated single-read 150-cycle Illumina NextSeq 550 flow cell. The original pipeline was this. Because the immunoSEQ output included only junctional sequences and no quality scores, the filtering could not be the same as the filtering used for full-length reads. Sequences were annotated with PyIR, a Python wrapper for IgBLAST v1.9, and V/J genes and CDR3 were assigned using IMGT germline references. Reads were removed for weak V/J assignments (E-value above 1e-6), missing CDR3, stop codons, out-of-frame junctions, or ambiguous translated residues. V3J clonotypes were defined as sequences sharing an identical inferred V gene, J gene, and CDR3 amino acid sequence. To compute the percentage overlap between repertoires, the number of shared unique clonotypes was divided by the size of the smaller repertoire. Repertoire richness was assessed with RTK rarefaction, the Chao1 estimator, and Recon v2.1 estimates of unobserved clonotypes. Generation probabilities for all TCRbeta clonotypes obtained by the gDNA method from several donors were computed using OLGA. Drawn from immuneACCESS, this table holds only the in-frame rearrangements with V and J called that TCRdb kept. Clones are partly lost; checked studies trace under half to an unresolved V gene and leave the rest unexplained. The V and J calls and the clone size are those of that table, but D and trimming were determined from the DNA. This sample lists 600,000 to 750,000 clones; over 55% were detected once. Approximately 2% of the sample lies in the top ten.

Healthy HIV-negative adults with no recently reported acute infections or vaccinations were included as donors. Only Caucasian adults living in Nashville, Tennessee, USA were represented among the donors. CD4+ T cells were enriched by magnetic negative selection, after which naive cells were positively selected on CD45RA and the negative fraction was taken as the memory subset. Blood was obtained by leukapheresis, after which PBMCs were separated by Ficoll-Histopaque density gradient centrifugation and cryopreserved in liquid nitrogen vapor phase. Analytical flow cytometry was used to check the purity and quantity of each magnetically sorted T cell population. Genomic DNA was isolated from every sorted fraction and measured by UV absorbance on a Nanodrop 2000c.

This clonotype was obtained from a woman in her thirties in good health. The chain was built from TRBV28 and TRBJ2-3; possibly the D gene is TRBD2, per 5 matching bases. Sequencing used memory CD4+ T cells sorted from blood. The sample's cell subset or site label, in plain terms: CD45RA-negative fraction. CDR3 protein: CASSLFSPPRLKRGTDTQYF. The DNA is as follows: TGTGCCAGCAGTTTATTTTCCCCCCCAAGACTCAAGAGGGGCACAGATACGCAGTATTTT. The full variable domain, completed from the reference TRBV28 and TRBJ2-3 proteins outside the CDR3, reads DVKVTQSSRYLVKRTGEKVFLECVQDMDHENMFWYRQDPGLGLRLIYFSYDVKMKEKGDIPEGYSVSREKKERFSLILESASTNQTSMYLCASSLFSPPRLKRGTDTQYFGPGTRLTVL.